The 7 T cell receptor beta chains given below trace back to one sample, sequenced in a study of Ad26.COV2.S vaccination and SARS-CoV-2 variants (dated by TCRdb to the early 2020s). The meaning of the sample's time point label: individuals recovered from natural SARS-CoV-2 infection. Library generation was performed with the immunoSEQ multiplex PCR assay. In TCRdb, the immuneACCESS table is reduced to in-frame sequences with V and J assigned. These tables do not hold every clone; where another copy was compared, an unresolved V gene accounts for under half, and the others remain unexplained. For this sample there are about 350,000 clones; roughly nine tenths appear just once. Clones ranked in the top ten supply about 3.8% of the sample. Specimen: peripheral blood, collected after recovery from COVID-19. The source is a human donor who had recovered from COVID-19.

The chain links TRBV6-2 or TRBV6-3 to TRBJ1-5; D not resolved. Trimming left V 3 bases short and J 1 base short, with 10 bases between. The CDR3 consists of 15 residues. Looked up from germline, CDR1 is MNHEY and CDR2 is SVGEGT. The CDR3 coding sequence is TGTGCCAGCAGTTATCGACGTCTGAGCAATCAGCCCCAGCATTTT. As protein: CASSYRRLSNQPQHF.

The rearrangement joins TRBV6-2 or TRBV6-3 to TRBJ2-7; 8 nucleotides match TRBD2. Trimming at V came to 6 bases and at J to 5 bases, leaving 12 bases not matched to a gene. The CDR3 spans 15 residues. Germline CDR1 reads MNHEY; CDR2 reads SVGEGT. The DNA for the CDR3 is TGTGCCAGCAGCTCACCGGGACTAGGAACCCACGAGCAGTACTTC. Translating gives CASSSPGLGTHEQYF.

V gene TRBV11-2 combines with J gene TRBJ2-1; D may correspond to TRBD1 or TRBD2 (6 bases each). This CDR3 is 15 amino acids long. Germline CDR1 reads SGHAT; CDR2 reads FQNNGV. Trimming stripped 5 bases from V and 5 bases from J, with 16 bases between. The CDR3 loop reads CASSPRGLPNNEQFF. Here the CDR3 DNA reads TGTGCCAGCAGCCCACGGGGGCTACCCAACAATGAGCAGTTCTTC.

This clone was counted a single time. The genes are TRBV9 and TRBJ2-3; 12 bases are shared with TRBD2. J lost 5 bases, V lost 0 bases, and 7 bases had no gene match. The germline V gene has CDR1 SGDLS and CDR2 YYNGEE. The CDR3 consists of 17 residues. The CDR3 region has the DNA TGTGCCAGCAGCGTAGAGGCTAGCGGGGGGGCAAGAGATACGCAGTATTTT. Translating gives CASSVEASGGARDTQYF.

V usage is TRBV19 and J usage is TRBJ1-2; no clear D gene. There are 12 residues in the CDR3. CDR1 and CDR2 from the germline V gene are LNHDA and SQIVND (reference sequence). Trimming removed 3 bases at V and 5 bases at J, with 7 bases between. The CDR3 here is CASSISKYGYTF. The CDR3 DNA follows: TGTGCCAGTAGTATTTCGAAGTATGGCTACACCTTC.

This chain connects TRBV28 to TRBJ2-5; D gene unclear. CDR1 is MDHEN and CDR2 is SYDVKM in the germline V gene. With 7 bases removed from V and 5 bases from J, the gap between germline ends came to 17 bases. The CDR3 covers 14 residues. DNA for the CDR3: TGTGCCAGCATGGGCGGATCCCTCGGGGAGACCCAGTACTTC. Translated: CASMGGSLGETQYF.

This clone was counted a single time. The CDR3 is CASSLETAGGRGTQYF. CDR3 nucleotide sequence: TGTGCCAGCAGCTTAGAGACAGCGGGGGGCAGGGGGACCCAGTACTTC. The rearrangement joins TRBV7-6 to TRBJ2-5, with 9 nucleotides matching TRBD2. Germline CDR1 is SGHVS and CDR2 is FNYEAQ. V lost 1 base and J lost 7; bases outside the gene matches: 10. CDR3 size: 16 residues.